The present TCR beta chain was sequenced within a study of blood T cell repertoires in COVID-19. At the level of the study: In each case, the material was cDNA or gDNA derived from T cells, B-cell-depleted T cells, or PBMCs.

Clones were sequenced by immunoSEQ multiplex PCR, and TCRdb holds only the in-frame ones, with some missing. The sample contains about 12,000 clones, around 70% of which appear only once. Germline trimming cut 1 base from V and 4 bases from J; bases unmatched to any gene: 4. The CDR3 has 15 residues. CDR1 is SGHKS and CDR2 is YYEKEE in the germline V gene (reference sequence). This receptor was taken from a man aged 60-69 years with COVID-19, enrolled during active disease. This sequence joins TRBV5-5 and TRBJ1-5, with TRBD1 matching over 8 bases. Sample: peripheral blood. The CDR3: CASSLITGGNQPQHF. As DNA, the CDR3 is TGTGCCAGCAGCTTGATTACAGGGGGAAATCAGCCCCAGCATTTT.